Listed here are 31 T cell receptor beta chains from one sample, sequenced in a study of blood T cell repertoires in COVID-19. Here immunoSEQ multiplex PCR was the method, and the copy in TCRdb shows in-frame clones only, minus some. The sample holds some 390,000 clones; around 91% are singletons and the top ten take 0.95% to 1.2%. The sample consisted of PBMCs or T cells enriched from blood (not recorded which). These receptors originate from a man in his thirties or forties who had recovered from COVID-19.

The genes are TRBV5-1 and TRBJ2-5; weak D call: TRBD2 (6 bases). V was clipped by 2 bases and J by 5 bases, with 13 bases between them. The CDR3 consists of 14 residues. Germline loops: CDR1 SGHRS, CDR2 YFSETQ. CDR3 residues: CASSFWGGGETQYF. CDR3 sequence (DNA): TGCGCCAGCAGCTTCTGGGGAGGAGGGGAGACCCAGTACTTC.

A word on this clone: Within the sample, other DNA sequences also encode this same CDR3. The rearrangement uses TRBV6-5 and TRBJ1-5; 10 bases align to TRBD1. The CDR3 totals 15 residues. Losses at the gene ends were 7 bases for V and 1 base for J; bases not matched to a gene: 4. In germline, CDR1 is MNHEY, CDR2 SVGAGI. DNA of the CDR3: TGTGCCAGCATCTGGACAGGGGGAAGCAATCAGCCCCAGCATTTT. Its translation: CASIWTGGSNQPQHF.

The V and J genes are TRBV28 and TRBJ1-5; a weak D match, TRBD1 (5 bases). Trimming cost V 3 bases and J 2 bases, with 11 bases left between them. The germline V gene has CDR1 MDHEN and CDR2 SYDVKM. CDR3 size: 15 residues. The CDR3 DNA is TGTGCCAGCAGTTTTATGTTAGGGGGCAATCAGCCCCAGCATTTT. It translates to CASSFMLGGNQPQHF.

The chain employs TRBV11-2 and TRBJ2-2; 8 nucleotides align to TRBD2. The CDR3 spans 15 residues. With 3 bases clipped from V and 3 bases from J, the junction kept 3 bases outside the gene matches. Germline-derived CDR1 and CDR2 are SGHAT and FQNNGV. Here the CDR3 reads CASSFAGGDTGELFF. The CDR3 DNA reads TGTGCCAGCAGCTTTGCGGGAGGAGACACCGGGGAGCTGTTTTTT.

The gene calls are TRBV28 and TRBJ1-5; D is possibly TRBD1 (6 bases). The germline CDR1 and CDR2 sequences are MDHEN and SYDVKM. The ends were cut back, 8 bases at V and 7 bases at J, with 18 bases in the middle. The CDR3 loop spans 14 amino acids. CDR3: CASVGQGRWQPQHF. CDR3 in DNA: TGTGCCAGCGTGGGGCAGGGGCGGTGGCAGCCCCAGCATTTT.

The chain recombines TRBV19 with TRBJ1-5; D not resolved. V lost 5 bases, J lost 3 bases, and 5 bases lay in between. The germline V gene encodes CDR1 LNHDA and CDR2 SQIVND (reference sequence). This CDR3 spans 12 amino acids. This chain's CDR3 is CASSPINQPQHF. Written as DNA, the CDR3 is TGTGCCAGTAGTCCCATCAATCAGCCCCAGCATTTT. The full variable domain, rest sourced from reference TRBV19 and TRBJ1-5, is DGGITQSPKYLFRKEGQNVTLSCEQNLNHDAMYWYRQDPGQGLRLIYYSQIVNDFQKGDIAEGYSVSREKKESFPLTVTSAQKNPTAFYLCASSPINQPQHFGDGTRLSIL.

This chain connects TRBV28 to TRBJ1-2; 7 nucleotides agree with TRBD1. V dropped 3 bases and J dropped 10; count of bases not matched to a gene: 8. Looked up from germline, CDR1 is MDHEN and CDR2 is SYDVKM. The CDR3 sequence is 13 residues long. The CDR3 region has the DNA TGTGCCAGCAGTTTTGGCAGGGGGATATTCTACACCTTC. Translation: CASSFGRGIFYTF.

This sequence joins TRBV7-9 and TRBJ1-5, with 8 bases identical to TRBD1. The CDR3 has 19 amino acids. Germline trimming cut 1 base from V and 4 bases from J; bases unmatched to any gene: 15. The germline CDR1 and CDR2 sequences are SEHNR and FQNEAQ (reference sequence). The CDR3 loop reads CASSLVIESGTGLNQPQHF. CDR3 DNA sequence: TGTGCCAGCAGCTTAGTTATAGAGTCGGGGACAGGACTTAATCAGCCCCAGCATTTT.

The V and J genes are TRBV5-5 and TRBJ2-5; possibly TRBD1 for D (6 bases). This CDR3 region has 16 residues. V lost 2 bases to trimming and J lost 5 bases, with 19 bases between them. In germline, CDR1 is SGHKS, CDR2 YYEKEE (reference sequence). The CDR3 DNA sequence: TGTGCCAGCAGCTTTGGCCCAGGGGTTCGTGTGGAGACCCAGTACTTC. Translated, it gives CASSFGPGVRVETQYF.

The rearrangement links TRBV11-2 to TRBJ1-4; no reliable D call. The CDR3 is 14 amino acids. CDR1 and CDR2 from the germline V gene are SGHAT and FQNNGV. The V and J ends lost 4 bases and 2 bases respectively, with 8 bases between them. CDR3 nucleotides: TGTGCCAGCAGCTGGACTCGGACTAATGAAAAACTGTTTTTT. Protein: CASSWTRTNEKLFF.

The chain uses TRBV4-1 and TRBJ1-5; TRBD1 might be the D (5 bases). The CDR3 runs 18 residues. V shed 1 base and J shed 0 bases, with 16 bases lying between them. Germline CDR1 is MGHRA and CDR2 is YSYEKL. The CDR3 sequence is CASSQVSRGGNSNQPQHF. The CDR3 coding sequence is TGCGCCAGCAGCCAAGTGTCACGGGGGGGAAATAGCAATCAGCCCCAGCATTTT.

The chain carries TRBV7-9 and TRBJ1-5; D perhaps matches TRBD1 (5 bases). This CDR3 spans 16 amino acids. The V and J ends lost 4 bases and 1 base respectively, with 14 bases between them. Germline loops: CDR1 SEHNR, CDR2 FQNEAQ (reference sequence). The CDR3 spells CASSSPQGKSNQPQHF. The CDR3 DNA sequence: TGTGCCAGCAGCTCACCTCAGGGTAAAAGCAATCAGCCCCAGCATTTT.

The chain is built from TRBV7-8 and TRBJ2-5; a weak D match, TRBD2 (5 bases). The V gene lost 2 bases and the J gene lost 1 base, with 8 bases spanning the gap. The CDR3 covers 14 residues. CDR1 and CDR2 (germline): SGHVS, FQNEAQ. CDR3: CASSLLRGQETQYF. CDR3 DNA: TGTGCCAGCAGCTTACTCCGGGGCCAAGAGACCCAGTACTTC.

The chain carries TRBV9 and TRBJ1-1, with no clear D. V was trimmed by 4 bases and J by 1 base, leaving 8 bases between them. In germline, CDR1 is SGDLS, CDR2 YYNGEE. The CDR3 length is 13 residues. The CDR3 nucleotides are TGTGCCAGCAGCAAAGCTACGAACACTGAAGCTTTCTTT. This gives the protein CASSKATNTEAFF.

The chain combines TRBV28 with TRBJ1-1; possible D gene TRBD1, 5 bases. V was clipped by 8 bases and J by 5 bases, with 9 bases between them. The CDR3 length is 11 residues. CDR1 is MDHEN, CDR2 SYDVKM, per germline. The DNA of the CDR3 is TGTGCCAGCTCGGGGGGAACTGAAGCTTTCTTT. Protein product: CASSGGTEAFF.

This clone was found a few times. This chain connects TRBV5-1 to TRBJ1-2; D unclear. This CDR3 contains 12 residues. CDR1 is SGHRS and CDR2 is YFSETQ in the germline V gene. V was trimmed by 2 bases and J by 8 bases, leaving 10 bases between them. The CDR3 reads CASSFVRGGYTF. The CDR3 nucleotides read TGCGCCAGCAGCTTTGTACGAGGCGGCTACACCTTC. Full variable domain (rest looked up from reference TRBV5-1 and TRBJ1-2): KAGVTQTPRYLIKTRGQQVTLSCSPISGHRSVSWYQQTPGQGLQFLFEYFSETQRNKGNFPGRFSGRQFSNSRSEMNVSTLELGDSALYLCASSFVRGGYTFGSGTRLTVV.

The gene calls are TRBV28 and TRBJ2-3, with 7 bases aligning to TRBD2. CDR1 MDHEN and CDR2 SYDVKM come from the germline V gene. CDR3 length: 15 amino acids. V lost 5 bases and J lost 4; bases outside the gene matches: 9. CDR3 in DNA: TGTGCCAGCAGTCCCAACACGGGAGGCCCAGATACGCAGTATTTT. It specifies CASSPNTGGPDTQYF. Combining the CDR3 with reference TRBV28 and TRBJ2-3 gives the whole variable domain DVKVTQSSRYLVKRTGEKVFLECVQDMDHENMFWYRQDPGLGLRLIYFSYDVKMKEKGDIPEGYSVSREKKERFSLILESASTNQTSMYLCASSPNTGGPDTQYFGPGTRLTVL.

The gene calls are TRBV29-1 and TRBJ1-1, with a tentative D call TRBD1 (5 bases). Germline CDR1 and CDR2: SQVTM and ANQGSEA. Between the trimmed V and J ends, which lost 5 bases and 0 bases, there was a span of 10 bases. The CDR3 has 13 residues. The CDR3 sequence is CSVLGQMNTEAFF. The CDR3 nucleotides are TGCAGCGTTTTAGGACAAATGAACACTGAAGCTTTCTTT.

The CDR3 DNA reads as TGTGCCAGCAGCATGGGGACAACGGACAGGGATCTGAATGGCTACACCTTC. Translation: CASSMGTTDRDLNGYTF. The rearrangement links TRBV21-1 to TRBJ1-2; TRBD1 is taken as the D call from the table, unchecked against the DNA. TRBV21-1 is tagged as a pseudogene. This CDR3 is 17 amino acids long.

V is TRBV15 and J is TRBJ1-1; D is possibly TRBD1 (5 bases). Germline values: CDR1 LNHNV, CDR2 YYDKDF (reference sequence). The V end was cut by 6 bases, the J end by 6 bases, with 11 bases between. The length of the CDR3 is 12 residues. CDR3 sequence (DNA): TGTGCCACCAGAGGACAATTTTCTGAAGCTTTCTTT. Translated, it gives CATRGQFSEAFF.

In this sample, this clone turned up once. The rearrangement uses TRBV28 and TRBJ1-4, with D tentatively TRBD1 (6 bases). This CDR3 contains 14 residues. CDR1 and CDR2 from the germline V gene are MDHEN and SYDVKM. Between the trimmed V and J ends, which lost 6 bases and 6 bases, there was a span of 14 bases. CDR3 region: CASSTDRMDEKLFF. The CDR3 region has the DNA TGTGCCAGCAGCACCGACAGGATGGATGAAAAACTGTTTTTT.

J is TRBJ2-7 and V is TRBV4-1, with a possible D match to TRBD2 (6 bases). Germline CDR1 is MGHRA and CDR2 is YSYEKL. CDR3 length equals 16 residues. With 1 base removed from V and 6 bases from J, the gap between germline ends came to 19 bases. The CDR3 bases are TGCGCCAGCAGCCAAGTAGGTACGGGAGTCTCCCCCGAGCAGTACTTC. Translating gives CASSQVGTGVSPEQYF.

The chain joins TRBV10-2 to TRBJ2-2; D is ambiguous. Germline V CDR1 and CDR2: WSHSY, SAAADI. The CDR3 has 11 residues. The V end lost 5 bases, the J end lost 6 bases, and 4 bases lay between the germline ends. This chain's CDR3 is CASSYSGELFF. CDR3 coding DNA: TGCGCCAGCAGTTACTCCGGGGAGCTGTTTTTT.

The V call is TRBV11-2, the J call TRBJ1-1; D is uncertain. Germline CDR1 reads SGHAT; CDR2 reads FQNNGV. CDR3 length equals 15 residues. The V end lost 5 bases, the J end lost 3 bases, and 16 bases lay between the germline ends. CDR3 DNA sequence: TGTGCCAGCAGCCCCCATGGAGGGTGGGACACTGAAGCTTTCTTT. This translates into CASSPHGGWDTEAFF.

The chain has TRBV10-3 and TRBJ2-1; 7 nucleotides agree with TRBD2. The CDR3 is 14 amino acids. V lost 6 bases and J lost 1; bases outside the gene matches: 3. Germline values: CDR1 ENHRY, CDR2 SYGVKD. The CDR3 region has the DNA TGTGCCATCAGGTCTAGCGGTTCCTACAATGAGCAGTTCTTC. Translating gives CAIRSSGSYNEQFF.

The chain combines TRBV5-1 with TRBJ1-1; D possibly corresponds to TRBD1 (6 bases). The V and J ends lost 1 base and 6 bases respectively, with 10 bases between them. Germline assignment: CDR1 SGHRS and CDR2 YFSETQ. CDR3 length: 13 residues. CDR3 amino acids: CASSLQGRAEAFF. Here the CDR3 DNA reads TGCGCCAGCAGCTTGCAGGGGAGAGCTGAAGCTTTCTTT.

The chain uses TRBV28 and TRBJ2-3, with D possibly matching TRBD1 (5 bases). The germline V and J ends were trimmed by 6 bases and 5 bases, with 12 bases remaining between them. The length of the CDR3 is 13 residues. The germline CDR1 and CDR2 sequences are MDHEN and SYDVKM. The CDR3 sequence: CASSHRRVDTQYF. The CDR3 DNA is TGTGCCAGCAGCCACAGGCGTGTAGATACGCAGTATTTT.

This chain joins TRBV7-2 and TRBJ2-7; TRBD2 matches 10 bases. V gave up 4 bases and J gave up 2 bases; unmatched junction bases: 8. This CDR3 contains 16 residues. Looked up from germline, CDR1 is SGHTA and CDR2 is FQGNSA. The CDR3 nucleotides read TGTGCCAGCAGCTGGAGGGCTAGCGGGAGTGCCTACGAGCAGTACTTC. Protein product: CASSWRASGSAYEQYF.

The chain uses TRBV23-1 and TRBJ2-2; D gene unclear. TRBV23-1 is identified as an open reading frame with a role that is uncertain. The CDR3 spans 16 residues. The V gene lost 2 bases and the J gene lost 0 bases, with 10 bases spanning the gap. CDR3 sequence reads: CASSQESKPNTGELFF. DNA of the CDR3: TGCGCCAGCAGTCAAGAGTCTAAACCGAACACCGGGGAGCTGTTTTTT.

The CDR3 region is CASSRGSMNTEAFF. In DNA, the CDR3 is TGTGCCAGTAGTCGAGGGAGCATGAACACTGAAGCTTTCTTT. The V and J genes are TRBV19 and TRBJ1-1, with D uncertain. The ends were cut back, 5 bases at V and 0 bases at J, with 10 bases in the middle. This CDR3 comprises 14 residues. Germline CDR1 is LNHDA and CDR2 is SQIVND (reference sequence).

The CDR3 loop reads CAWSPALGASPLHF. The CDR3 nucleotides read TGTGCCTGGAGTCCAGCCTTGGGCGCCTCACCCCTCCACTTT. The chain recombines TRBV30 with TRBJ1-6, with unresolved D. V lost 2 bases and J lost 10, with 15 bases in between. The CDR3 spans 14 residues. Germline-derived CDR1 and CDR2 are GTSNPN and SVGIG (reference sequence).